The T cell receptor beta chain under discussion was sequenced for a study of shared clonotypes between healthy human individuals. TCRdb's copy holds only in-frame clones and misses some; the assay was immunoSEQ multiplex PCR. The sample yields more than 150,000 clones, over 50% seen once. Germline V gives CDR1 SGHRS, CDR2 YFSETQ. The CDR3 is 16 amino acids. J gave up 2 bases and V 4 bases, and 7 bases lay outside the gene matches. The sample was memory CD4+ T cells sorted from blood. Stated subset: CD45RA-negative fraction. The clonotype originates from a man aged 25 to 40 in good health. The chain employs TRBV5-1 and TRBJ2-1, with TRBD2 matching 9 bases. The CDR3 region is CASSPSGNPTYNEQFF. In DNA form, the CDR3 reads TGCGCCAGCAGCCCTAGCGGGAACCCAACCTACAATGAGCAGTTCTTC.